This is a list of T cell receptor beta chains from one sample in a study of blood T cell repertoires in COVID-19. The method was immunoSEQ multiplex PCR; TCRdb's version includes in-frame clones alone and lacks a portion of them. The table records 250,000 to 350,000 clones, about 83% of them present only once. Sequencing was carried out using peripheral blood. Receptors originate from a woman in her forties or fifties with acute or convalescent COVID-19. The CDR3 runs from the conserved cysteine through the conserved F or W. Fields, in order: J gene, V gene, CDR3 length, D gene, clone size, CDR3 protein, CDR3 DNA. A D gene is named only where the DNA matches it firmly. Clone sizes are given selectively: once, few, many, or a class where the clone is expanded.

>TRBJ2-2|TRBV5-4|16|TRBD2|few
CASSPQTSANTGELFF
TGTGCCAGCAGCCCCCAGACTAGCGCGAACACCGGGGAGCTGTTTTTT
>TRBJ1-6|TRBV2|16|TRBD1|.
CASSHLRDRVDSPLHF
TGTGCCAGCAGTCACCTCCGGGACAGGGTGGATTCACCCCTCCACTTT
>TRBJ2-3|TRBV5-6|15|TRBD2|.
CASSFSGGAWDTQYF
TGTGCCAGCAGTTTTAGCGGGGGGGCCTGGGATACGCAGTATTTT
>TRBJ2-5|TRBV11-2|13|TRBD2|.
CASSLPSGETQYF
TGTGCCAGCAGCTTACCTAGCGGAGAGACCCAGTACTTC
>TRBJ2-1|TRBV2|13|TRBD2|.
CASSGTSGREQFF
TGTGCCAGCAGTGGGACTAGCGGGAGGGAGCAGTTCTTC
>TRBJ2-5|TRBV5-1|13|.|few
CASSEGLWETQYF
TGCGCCAGCAGCGAGGGTCTGTGGGAGACCCAGTACTTC
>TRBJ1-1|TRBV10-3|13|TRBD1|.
CAISEPPTGYAFF
TGTGCCATCAGTGAGCCCCCGACAGGGTATGCTTTCTTT
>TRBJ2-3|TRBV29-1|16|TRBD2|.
CSTRGGRARRTDTQYF
TGCAGCACACGGGGCGGGAGGGCCCGACGCACAGATACGCAGTATTTT
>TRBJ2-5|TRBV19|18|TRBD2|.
CASSIGGLAGGNQETQYF
TGTGCCAGTAGTATCGGGGGGCTAGCGGGAGGCAACCAAGAGACCCAGTACTTC
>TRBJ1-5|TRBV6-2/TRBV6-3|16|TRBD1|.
CASSSDRVGDNQPQHF
TGTGCCAGCAGCTCGGACAGGGTGGGGGACAATCAGCCCCAGCATTTT
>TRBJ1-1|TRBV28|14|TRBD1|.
CASSFGQGRAEAFF
TGTGCCAGCAGTTTCGGACAGGGGCGCGCTGAAGCTTTCTTT
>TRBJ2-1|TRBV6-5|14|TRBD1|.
CASRQGAVRNEQFF
TGTGCCAGCCGTCAGGGGGCGGTTCGCAATGAGCAGTTCTTC
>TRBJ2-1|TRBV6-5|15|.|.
CASSSHRDTYNEQFF
TGTGCCAGCAGTTCCCACCGGGACACCTACAATGAGCAGTTCTTC
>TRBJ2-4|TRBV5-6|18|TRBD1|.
CASSLGRGLGVAKNIQYF
TGTGCCAGCAGCTTGGGTAGGGGGCTCGGAGTGGCCAAAAACATTCAGTACTTC
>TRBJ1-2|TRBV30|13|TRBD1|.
CAWSPRTGDGYTF
TGTGCCTGGAGTCCCAGGACAGGGGATGGCTACACCTTC
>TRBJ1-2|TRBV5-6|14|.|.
CASSFRRGGYGYTF
TGTGCCAGCAGCTTCCGGCGGGGCGGGTATGGCTACACCTTC